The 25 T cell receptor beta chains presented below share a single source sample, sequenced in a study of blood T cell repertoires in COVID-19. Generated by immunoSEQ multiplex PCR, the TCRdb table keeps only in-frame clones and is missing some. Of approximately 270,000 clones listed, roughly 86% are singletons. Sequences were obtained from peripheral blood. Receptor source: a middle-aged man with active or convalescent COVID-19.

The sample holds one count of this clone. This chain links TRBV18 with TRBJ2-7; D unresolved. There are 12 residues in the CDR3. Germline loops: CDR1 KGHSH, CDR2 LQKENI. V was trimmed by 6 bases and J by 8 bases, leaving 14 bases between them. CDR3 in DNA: TGTGCCAGCTCCCCTTCTCCCTCCCAGCAGTACTTC. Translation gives CASSPSPSQQYF. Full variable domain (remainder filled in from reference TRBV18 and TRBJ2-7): NAGVMQNPRHLVRRRGQEARLRCSPMKGHSHVYWYRQLPEEGLKFMVYLQKENIIDESGMPKERFSAEFPKEGPSILRIQQVVRGDSAAYFCASSPSPSQQYFGPGTRLTVT.

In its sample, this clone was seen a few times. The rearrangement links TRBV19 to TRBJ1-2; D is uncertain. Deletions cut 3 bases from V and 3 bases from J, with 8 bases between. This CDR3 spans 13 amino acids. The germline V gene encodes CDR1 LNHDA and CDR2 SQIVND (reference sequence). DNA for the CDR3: TGTGCCAGTAGTATCAAGTACTACTATGGCTACACCTTC. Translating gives CASSIKYYYGYTF. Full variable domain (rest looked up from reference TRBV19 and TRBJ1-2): DGGITQSPKYLFRKEGQNVTLSCEQNLNHDAMYWYRQDPGQGLRLIYYSQIVNDFQKGDIAEGYSVSREKKESFPLTVTSAQKNPTAFYLCASSIKYYYGYTFGSGTRLTVV.

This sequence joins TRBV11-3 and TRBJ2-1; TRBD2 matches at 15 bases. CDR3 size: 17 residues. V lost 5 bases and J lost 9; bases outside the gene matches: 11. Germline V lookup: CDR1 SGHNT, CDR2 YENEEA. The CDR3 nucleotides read TGTGCCAGCAGCGATCCCTGGGGGGGACTAGCGGGAGGTGAGCAGTTCTTC. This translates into CASSDPWGGLAGGEQFF.

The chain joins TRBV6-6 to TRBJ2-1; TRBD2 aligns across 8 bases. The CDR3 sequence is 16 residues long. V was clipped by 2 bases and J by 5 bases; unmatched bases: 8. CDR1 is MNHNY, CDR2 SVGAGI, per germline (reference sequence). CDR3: CASSYRTSPGDNEQFF. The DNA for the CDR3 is TGTGCCAGCAGTTACCGGACTAGCCCTGGGGACAATGAGCAGTTCTTC.

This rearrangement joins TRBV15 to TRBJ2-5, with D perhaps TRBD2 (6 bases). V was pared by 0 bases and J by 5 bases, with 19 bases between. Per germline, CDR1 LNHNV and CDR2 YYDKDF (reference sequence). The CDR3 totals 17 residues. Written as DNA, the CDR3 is TGTGCCACCAGCAGAGATCGTTACGGGAGAGGGGACGAGACCCAGTACTTC. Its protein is CATSRDRYGRGDETQYF.

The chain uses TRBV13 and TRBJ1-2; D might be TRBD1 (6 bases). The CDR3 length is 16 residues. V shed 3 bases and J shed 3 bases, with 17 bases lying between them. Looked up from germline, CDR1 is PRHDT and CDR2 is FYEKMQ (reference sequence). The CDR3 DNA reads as TGTGCCAGCAGCTTGGGGACAATCTATTTGGACTATGGCTACACCTTC. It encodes CASSLGTIYLDYGYTF.

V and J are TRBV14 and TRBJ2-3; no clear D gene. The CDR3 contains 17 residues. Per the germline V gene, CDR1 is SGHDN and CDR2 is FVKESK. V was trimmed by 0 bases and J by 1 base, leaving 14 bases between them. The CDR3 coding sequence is TGTGCCAGCAGCCAAGATCCCAGGCTGAAGGGCACAGATACGCAGTATTTT. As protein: CASSQDPRLKGTDTQYF.

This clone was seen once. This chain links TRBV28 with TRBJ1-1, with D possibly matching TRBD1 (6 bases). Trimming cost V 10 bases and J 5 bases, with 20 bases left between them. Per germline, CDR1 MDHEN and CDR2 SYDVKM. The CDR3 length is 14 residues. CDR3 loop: CATIKGGVRTEAFF. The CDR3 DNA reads TGTGCCACCATAAAAGGGGGGGTAAGGACTGAAGCTTTCTTT. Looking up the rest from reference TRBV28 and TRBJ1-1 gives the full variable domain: DVKVTQSSRYLVKRTGEKVFLECVQDMDHENMFWYRQDPGLGLRLIYFSYDVKMKEKGDIPEGYSVSREKKERFSLILESASTNQTSMYLCATIKGGVRTEAFFGQGTRLTVV.

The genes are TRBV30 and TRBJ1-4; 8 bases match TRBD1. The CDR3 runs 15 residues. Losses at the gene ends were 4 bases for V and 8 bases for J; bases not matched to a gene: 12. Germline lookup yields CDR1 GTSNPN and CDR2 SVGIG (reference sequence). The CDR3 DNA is TGTGCCTGGACGCCCGGACAGGGAAGAGTGGAAAAACTGTTTTTT. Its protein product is CAWTPGQGRVEKLFF.

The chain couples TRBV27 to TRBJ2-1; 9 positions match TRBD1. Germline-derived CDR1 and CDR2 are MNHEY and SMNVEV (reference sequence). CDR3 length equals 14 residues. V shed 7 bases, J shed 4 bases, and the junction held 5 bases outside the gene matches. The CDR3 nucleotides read TGTGCCAGCACGAGGGACAGGGCTTACAATGAGCAGTTCTTC. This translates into CASTRDRAYNEQFF.

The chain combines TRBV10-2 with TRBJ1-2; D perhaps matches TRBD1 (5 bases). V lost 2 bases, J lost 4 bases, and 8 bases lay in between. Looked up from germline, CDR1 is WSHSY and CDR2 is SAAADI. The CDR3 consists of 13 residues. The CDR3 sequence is CASSEARAYGYTF. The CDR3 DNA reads TGCGCCAGCAGTGAGGCCAGGGCCTATGGCTACACCTTC.

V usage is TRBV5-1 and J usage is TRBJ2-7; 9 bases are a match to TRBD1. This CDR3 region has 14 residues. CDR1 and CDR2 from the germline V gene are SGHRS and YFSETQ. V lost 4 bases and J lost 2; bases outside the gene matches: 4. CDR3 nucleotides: TGCGCCAGCAGCGGGGACAGGGCAACCTACGAGCAGTACTTC. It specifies CASSGDRATYEQYF. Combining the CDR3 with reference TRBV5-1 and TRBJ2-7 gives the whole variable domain KAGVTQTPRYLIKTRGQQVTLSCSPISGHRSVSWYQQTPGQGLQFLFEYFSETQRNKGNFPGRFSGRQFSNSRSEMNVSTLELGDSALYLCASSGDRATYEQYFGPGTRLTVT.

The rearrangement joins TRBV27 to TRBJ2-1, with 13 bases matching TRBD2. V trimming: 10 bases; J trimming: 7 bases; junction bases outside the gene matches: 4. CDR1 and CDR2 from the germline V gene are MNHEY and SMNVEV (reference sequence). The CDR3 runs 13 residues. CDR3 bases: TGTGCCACTAGACTAGCGGGAGGTAATGAGCAGTTCTTC. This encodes CATRLAGGNEQFF.

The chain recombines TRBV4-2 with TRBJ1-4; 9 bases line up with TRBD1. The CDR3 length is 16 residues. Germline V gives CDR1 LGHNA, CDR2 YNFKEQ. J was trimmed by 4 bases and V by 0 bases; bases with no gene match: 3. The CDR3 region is CASSQEQGAGNEKLFF. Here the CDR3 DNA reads TGTGCCAGCAGCCAAGAACAGGGGGCAGGTAATGAAAAACTGTTTTTT.

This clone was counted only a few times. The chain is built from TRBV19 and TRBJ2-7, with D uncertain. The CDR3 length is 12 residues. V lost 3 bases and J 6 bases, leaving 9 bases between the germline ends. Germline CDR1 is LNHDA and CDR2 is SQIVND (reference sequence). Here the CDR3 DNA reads TGTGCCAGTAGTATCGGTTCCGGCGAGCAGTACTTC. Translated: CASSIGSGEQYF.

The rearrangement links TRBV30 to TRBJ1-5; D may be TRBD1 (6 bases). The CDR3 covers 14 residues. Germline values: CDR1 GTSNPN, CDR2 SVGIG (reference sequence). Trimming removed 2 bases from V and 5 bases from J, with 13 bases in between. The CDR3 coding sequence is TGTGCCTGGAGTTACGGCAGGGGCGATCAGCCCCAGCATTTT. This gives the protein CAWSYGRGDQPQHF. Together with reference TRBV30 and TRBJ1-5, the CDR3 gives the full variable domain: SQTIHQWPATLVQPVGSPLSLECTVEGTSNPNLYWYRQAAGRGLQLLFYSVGIGQISSEVPQNLSASRPQDRQFILSSKKLLLSDSGFYLCAWSYGRGDQPQHFGDGTRLSIL.

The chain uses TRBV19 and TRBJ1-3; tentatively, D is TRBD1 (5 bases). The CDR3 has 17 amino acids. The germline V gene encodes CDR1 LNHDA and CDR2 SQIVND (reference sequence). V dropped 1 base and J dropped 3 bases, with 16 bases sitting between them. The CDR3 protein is CASSIVGHLGGGNTIYF. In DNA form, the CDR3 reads TGTGCCAGTAGTATAGTGGGGCACCTGGGCGGTGGAAACACCATATATTTT. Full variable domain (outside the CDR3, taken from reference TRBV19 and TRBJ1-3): DGGITQSPKYLFRKEGQNVTLSCEQNLNHDAMYWYRQDPGQGLRLIYYSQIVNDFQKGDIAEGYSVSREKKESFPLTVTSAQKNPTAFYLCASSIVGHLGGGNTIYFGEGSWLTVV.

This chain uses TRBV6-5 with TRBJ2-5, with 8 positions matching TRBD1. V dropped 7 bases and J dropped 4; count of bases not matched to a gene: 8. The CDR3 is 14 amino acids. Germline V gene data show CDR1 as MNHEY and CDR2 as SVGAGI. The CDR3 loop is CASNPDRGRETQYF. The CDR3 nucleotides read TGTGCCAGCAACCCCGACAGGGGACGAGAGACCCAGTACTTC.

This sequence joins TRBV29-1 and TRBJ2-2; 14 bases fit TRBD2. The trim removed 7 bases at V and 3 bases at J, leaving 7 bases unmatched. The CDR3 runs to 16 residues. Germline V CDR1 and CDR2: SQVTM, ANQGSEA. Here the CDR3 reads CSAGTSGSMDTGELFF. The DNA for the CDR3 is TGCAGCGCCGGGACTAGCGGGAGTATGGACACCGGGGAGCTGTTTTTT.

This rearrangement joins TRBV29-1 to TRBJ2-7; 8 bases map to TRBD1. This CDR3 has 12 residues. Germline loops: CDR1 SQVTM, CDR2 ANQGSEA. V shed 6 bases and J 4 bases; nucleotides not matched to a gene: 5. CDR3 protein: CSVRTGNYEQYF. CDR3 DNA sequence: TGCAGCGTGAGGACAGGGAATTACGAGCAGTACTTC.

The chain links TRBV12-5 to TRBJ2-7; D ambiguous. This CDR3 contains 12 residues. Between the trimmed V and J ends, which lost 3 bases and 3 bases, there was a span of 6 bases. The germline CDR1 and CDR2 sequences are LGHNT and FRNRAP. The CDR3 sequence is CASGLAGYEQYF. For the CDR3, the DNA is TGTGCTAGTGGTTTAGCTGGCTACGAGCAGTACTTC.

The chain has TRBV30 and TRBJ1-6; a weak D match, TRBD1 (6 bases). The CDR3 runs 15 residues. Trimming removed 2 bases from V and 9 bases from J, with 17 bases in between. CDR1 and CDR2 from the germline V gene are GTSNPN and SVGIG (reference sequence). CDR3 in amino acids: CAWSTGSGLSSPLHF. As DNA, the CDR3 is TGTGCCTGGAGTACAGGGAGCGGATTGAGTTCACCCCTCCACTTT.

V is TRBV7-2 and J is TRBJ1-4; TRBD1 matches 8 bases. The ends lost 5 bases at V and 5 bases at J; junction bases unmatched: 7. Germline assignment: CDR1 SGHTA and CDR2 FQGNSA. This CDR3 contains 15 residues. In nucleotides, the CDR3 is TGTGCCAGCAGCCAACAGGGGGGCGAAAATGAAAAACTGTTTTTT. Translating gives CASSQQGGENEKLFF. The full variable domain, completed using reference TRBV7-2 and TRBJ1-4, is GAGVSQSPSNKVTEKGKDVELRCDPISGHTALYWYRQSLGQGLEFLIYFQGNSAPDKSGLPSDRFSAERTGGSVSTLTIQRTQQEDSAVYLCASSQQGGENEKLFFGSGTQLSVL.

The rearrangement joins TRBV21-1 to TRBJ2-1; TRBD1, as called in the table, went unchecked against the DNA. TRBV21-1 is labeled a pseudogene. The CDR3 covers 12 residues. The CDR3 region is CAPRGKYNEQFF. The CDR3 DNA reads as TGTGCCCCCAGGGGGAAGTACAATGAGCAGTTCTTC.

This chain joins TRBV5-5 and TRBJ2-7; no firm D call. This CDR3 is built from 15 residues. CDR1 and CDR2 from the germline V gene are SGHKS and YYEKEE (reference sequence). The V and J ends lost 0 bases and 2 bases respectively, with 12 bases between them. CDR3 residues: CASSLGLVTTYEQYF. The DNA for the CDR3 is TGTGCCAGCAGCTTGGGGCTTGTCACGACCTACGAGCAGTACTTC. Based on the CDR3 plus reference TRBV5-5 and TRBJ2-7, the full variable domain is DAGVTQSPTHLIKTRGQQVTLRCSPISGHKSVSWYQQVLGQGPQFIFQYYEKEERGRGNFPDRFSARQFPNYSSELNVNALLLGDSALYLCASSLGLVTTYEQYFGPGTRLTVT.